This TCR beta chain was observed in a study of OX40 agonist ivuxolimab in advanced cancers. Across the study: Patients received the agonistic anti-OX40 (CD134) antibody ivuxolimab.

Profiling relied on immunoSEQ multiplex PCR, and the TCRdb table lists in-frame clones only, not all of them. The table records around 60,000 clones, approximately 80% of them present only once. V dropped 3 bases and J dropped 8 bases, with 19 bases sitting between them. Germline loops: CDR1 LNHDA, CDR2 SQIVND (reference sequence). The CDR3 is 15 amino acids. Of note for this clone: Its antigen is not known.

Study-wide findings and caveats: In CD8+ T cells, expanded clones were on average more numerous than in CD4+.

This sequence was found in an adult with an advanced solid tumor such as melanoma, head and neck, liver or kidney cancer. The material was CD4+ or CD8+ T cells sorted from blood, obtained in a trial of the OX40 agonist ivuxolimab. The chain carries TRBV19 and TRBJ1-2; D call uncertain. In DNA form, the CDR3 reads TGTGCCAGTAGTATTAGCAGTCGGGCAGCAGCCGGCTACACCTTC. Encoded protein: CASSISSRAAAGYTF.